Following are 21 T cell receptor beta chains from one sample sequenced in a study of radiation and T cells in renal cell carcinoma. Sequencing was performed with immunoSEQ multiplex PCR; in TCRdb, only in-frame clones are kept and a portion is missing. The table records 140,000 or so clones, about 86% of them present only once. Time point specified: blood 4 weeks post-SBRT, at nephrectomy. Treatment indicated: 15 Gy SBRT to primary tumor, nephrectomy 4 weeks later. Sequencing used blood, obtained from a patient whose treatment included radiotherapy and nephrectomy. These receptors were obtained from a woman between 50 and 59 years old with renal cell carcinoma.

A few counts support this clone. The chain has TRBV5-1 and TRBJ1-1, with no clear D. Per germline, CDR1 SGHRS and CDR2 YFSETQ. Trimming shortened V by 0 bases and J by 8 bases, and 5 bases separated the two germline ends. The CDR3 runs to 11 residues. The CDR3, as DNA: TGCGCCAGCAGCTTGGAGACGGAAGCTTTCTTT. This translates into CASSLETEAFF.

This rearrangement joins TRBV5-5 to TRBJ1-5, with D unresolved. This CDR3 is built from 16 residues. CDR1 is SGHKS, CDR2 YYEKEE, per germline (reference sequence). Trimming took off 4 bases at V and 0 bases at J, with 14 bases between the two ends. CDR3 sequence reads: CASSPQVRSSNQPQHF. The CDR3 DNA sequence: TGTGCCAGCAGCCCCCAGGTCCGGAGTAGCAATCAGCCCCAGCATTTT.

This clone was observed a single time. This chain uses TRBV9 with TRBJ2-1; 8 bases align to TRBD1. The V gene end was trimmed by 1 base and the J gene end by 4 bases; junction bases not matched to a gene: 4. Germline V lookup: CDR1 SGDLS, CDR2 YYNGEE. This CDR3 comprises 15 residues. CDR3 in amino acids: CASSVIDRGYNEQFF. The CDR3 DNA is TGTGCCAGCAGCGTAATAGACAGGGGATACAATGAGCAGTTCTTC.

J is TRBJ1-3 and V is TRBV28; TRBD1 is a possible D gene (6 bases). The CDR3 is 14 amino acids. Trimming pared 3 bases from V and 7 bases from J, leaving 13 bases between. Germline V gene sequence: CDR1 MDHEN, CDR2 SYDVKM. In DNA form, the CDR3 reads TGTGCCAGCAGTTTGGCAGGGGATTTGAACACCATATATTTT. Its protein product is CASSLAGDLNTIYF. The full variable domain, with the rest looked up from reference TRBV28 and TRBJ1-3, is DVKVTQSSRYLVKRTGEKVFLECVQDMDHENMFWYRQDPGLGLRLIYFSYDVKMKEKGDIPEGYSVSREKKERFSLILESASTNQTSMYLCASSLAGDLNTIYFGEGSWLTVV.

The V and J genes are TRBV28 and TRBJ2-7, with D possibly matching TRBD2 (6 bases). V lost 2 bases, J lost 3 bases, and 11 bases lay in between. Germline values: CDR1 MDHEN, CDR2 SYDVKM. The CDR3 is made up of 14 amino acids. CDR3: CASSLIGTGYEQYF. The DNA of the CDR3 is TGTGCCAGCAGTTTAATCGGGACTGGCTACGAGCAGTACTTC.

On this clone: The junction and the germline gene differ at one end; a read error may be behind it. This chain uses TRBV6-5 with TRBJ2-7; D is unclear. Germline CDR1 and CDR2: MNHEY and SVGAGI. The CDR3 consists of 11 residues. CDR3: CASNQLGGLSF. The DNA of the CDR3 is TGTGCCAGCAATCAACTCGGTGGGCTGTCCTTC.

The rearrangement uses TRBV6-5 and TRBJ1-2, with 9 bases matching TRBD1. With 0 bases clipped from V and 7 bases from J, the junction kept 6 bases outside the gene matches. Per germline, CDR1 MNHEY and CDR2 SVGAGI. The CDR3 sequence is 15 residues long. The DNA for the CDR3 is TGTGCCAGCAGTTACTCGCCTCCGACAGGGGGTGGCTACACCTTC. Protein product: CASSYSPPTGGGYTF.

This chain uses TRBV7-2 with TRBJ2-1; D unresolved. Looked up from germline, CDR1 is SGHTA and CDR2 is FQGNSA. This CDR3 has 14 residues. V lost 5 bases to trimming and J lost 2 bases, with 10 bases between them. The CDR3 protein is CASSRELAYNEQFF. CDR3 nucleotides: TGTGCCAGCAGCAGAGAACTGGCCTACAATGAGCAGTTCTTC.

The chain has TRBV7-3 and TRBJ2-3; 13 bases match TRBD2. The germline gives CDR1 SGHTA, CDR2 FQGTGA. Unmatched junction bases numbered 4, after V lost 5 bases and J lost 2 bases. The CDR3 runs to 16 residues. The CDR3 region is CASSLGLAGDTDTQYF. CDR3 nucleotides: TGTGCCAGCAGCCTTGGACTAGCGGGAGACACAGATACGCAGTATTTT.

The count of this clone is one. V and J are TRBV6-7 and TRBJ2-2; TRBD2 agrees at 8 bases. TRBV6-7 qualifies as an ORF whose function is uncertain. The CDR3 consists of 15 residues. The trim removed 7 bases at V and 4 bases at J, leaving 8 bases unmatched. In DNA, the CDR3 is TGTGCCAGCATTTTAACTAGCGGAGCCACCGGGGAGCTGTTTTTT. Its translation: CASILTSGATGELFF.

The chain has TRBV7-2 and TRBJ2-1, with no clear D. The CDR3 has 13 residues. The V and J ends lost 0 bases and 9 bases respectively, with 9 bases between them. Germline CDR1 reads SGHTA; CDR2 reads FQGNSA. CDR3 nucleotides: TGTGCCAGCAGCTTAGCGCGGAATGTTGAGCAGTTCTTC. Amino acid sequence: CASSLARNVEQFF.

This chain connects TRBV7-2 to TRBJ2-7, with D perhaps matching TRBD1 or TRBD2 (6 bases each). This CDR3 is 14 amino acids long. Germline V lookup: CDR1 SGHTA, CDR2 FQGNSA. Trimming left V 5 bases short and J 6 bases short, with 17 bases between. This chain's CDR3 is CASSRGRLEGEQYF. The CDR3 DNA reads TGTGCCAGCAGCAGGGGGAGACTGGAGGGCGAGCAGTACTTC. Based on the CDR3 plus reference TRBV7-2 and TRBJ2-7, the full variable domain is GAGVSQSPSNKVTEKGKDVELRCDPISGHTALYWYRQSLGQGLEFLIYFQGNSAPDKSGLPSDRFSAERTGGSVSTLTIQRTQQEDSAVYLCASSRGRLEGEQYFGPGTRLTVT.

A single count supports this clone. This sequence joins TRBV7-2 and TRBJ2-5, with D unresolved. The CDR3 is 15 amino acids. The germline CDR1 and CDR2 sequences are SGHTA and FQGNSA. V was cut by 3 bases and J by 2 bases, with 13 bases left in between. The CDR3 reads CASSFDLARQETQYF. CDR3 nucleotides: TGTGCCAGCAGCTTTGATCTCGCACGACAAGAGACCCAGTACTTC.

This clone turned up a few times. The chain couples TRBV7-2 to TRBJ1-5, with 8 bases fitting TRBD1. J gave up 5 bases and V 5 bases, and 8 bases lay outside the gene matches. The CDR3 length is 15 residues. Germline loops: CDR1 SGHTA, CDR2 FQGNSA. DNA for the CDR3: TGTGCCAGCAGCACCCAGGGGGCCCTTGATCAGCCCCAGCATTTT. Protein sequence: CASSTQGALDQPQHF.

V gene TRBV19 combines with J gene TRBJ1-1, with a tentative D call TRBD1 (5 bases). Per germline, CDR1 LNHDA and CDR2 SQIVND (reference sequence). The length of the CDR3 is 14 residues. V dropped 7 bases and J dropped 0 bases, with 12 bases sitting between them. Written as DNA, the CDR3 is TGTGCCAGTACATTTGGGGACGTGAACACTGAAGCTTTCTTT. This codes for CASTFGDVNTEAFF. Supplemented by reference TRBV19 and TRBJ1-1, the full variable domain reads DGGITQSPKYLFRKEGQNVTLSCEQNLNHDAMYWYRQDPGQGLRLIYYSQIVNDFQKGDIAEGYSVSREKKESFPLTVTSAQKNPTAFYLCASTFGDVNTEAFFGQGTRLTVV.

J is TRBJ1-3 and V is TRBV28; the match to TRBD1 covers 9 bases. There are 14 residues in the CDR3. CDR1 is MDHEN and CDR2 is SYDVKM in the germline V gene. Trimming removed 6 bases from V and 4 bases from J; junction bases left unmatched: 4. The CDR3: CASRGQGYGNTIYF. The DNA for the CDR3 is TGTGCCAGCAGAGGACAGGGGTACGGAAACACCATATATTTT.

The genes are TRBV6-5 and TRBJ1-3, with 8 positions matching TRBD1. Germline CDR1 is MNHEY and CDR2 is SVGAGI. V shed 7 bases, J shed 7 bases, and the junction held 6 bases outside the gene matches. This CDR3 has 13 amino acids. As DNA, the CDR3 is TGTGCCAGCAAGAACAGGGGGACGAACACCATATATTTT. Amino acid sequence: CASKNRGTNTIYF.

The chain couples TRBV19 to TRBJ2-2, with TRBD1 as a possible D gene (6 bases). V shed 5 bases and J shed 6 bases, with 13 bases lying between them. The CDR3 consists of 14 residues. Germline CDR1 is LNHDA and CDR2 is SQIVND (reference sequence). CDR3 sequence reads: CASSDRLGAGELFF. The CDR3 DNA sequence: TGTGCCAGTAGTGACAGGCTGGGGGCCGGGGAGCTGTTTTTT.

V gene TRBV6-6 combines with J gene TRBJ2-1, with D perhaps matching TRBD1 (6 bases). CDR1 is MNHNY and CDR2 is SVGAGI in the germline V gene (reference sequence). The CDR3 sequence is 12 residues long. V lost 2 bases, J lost 8 bases, and 7 bases lay in between. The CDR3 here is CASSYEGDEQFF. In DNA, the CDR3 is TGTGCCAGCAGTTACGAGGGGGATGAGCAGTTCTTC.

The V gene is TRBV2, the J gene TRBJ1-3, with a tentative D call TRBD1 (5 bases). V was shortened by 6 bases and J by 1 base, with 10 bases between the two germline ends. CDR1 is SNHLY and CDR2 is FYNNEI in the germline V gene. The CDR3 runs to 14 residues. The CDR3 is CASRTTASGNTIYF. CDR3 coding DNA: TGTGCCAGCAGAACGACAGCTTCTGGAAACACCATATATTTT.

This chain joins TRBV2 and TRBJ2-2, with 9 positions matching TRBD2. CDR1 is SNHLY and CDR2 is FYNNEI in the germline V gene. Trimming cost V 7 bases and J 4 bases; bases outside gene matches: 4. The CDR3 has 14 amino acids. The CDR3 nucleotides read TGTGCCAGCAACGGCGGGAGGGGCACCGGGGAGCTGTTTTTT. It is translated as CASNGGRGTGELFF.